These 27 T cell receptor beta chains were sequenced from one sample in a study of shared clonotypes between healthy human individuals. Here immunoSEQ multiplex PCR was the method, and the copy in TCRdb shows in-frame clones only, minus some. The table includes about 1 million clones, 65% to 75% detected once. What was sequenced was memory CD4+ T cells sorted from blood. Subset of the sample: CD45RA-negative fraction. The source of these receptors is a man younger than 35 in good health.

This chain's CDR3 is CASTTQGAGAKNIQYF. For the CDR3, the DNA is TGTGCCAGCACCACACAGGGGGCGGGAGCCAAAAACATTCAGTACTTC. The chain combines TRBV2 with TRBJ2-4; 9 positions match TRBD1. The V and J ends lost 7 bases and 0 bases, in that order; junction bases with no gene match: 7. Germline-derived CDR1 and CDR2 are SNHLY and FYNNEI. CDR3 length equals 16 residues.

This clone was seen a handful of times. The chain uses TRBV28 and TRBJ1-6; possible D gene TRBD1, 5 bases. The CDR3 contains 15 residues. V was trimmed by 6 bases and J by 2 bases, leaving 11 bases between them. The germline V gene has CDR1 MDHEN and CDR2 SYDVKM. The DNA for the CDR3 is TGTGCCAGCAGGGTTTCAGGGACCTATAATTCACCCCTCCACTTT. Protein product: CASRVSGTYNSPLHF.

The CDR3 reads CASRPNAMETQYF. The CDR3, as DNA: TGTGCCAGCAGACCAAATGCAATGGAGACCCAGTACTTC. This chain connects TRBV6-1 to TRBJ2-5; D unclear. Between the trimmed V and J ends, which lost 6 bases and 5 bases, there was a span of 13 bases. CDR1 and CDR2 from the germline V gene are MNHNS and SASEGT. CDR3 size: 13 residues.

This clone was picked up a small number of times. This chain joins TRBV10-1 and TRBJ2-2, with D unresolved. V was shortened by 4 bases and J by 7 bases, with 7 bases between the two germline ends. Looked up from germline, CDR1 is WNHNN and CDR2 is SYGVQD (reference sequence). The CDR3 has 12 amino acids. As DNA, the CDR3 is TGCGCCAGCAGTGTGGGGAACGGGGAGCTGTTTTTT. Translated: CASSVGNGELFF.

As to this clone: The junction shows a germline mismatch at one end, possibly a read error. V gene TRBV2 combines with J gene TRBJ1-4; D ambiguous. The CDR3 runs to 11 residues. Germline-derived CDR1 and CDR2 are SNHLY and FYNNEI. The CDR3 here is CASSEALRVLF. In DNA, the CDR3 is TGTGCCAGCAGTGAAGCGCTTCGGGTTCTGTTT.

In DNA form, the CDR3 reads TGTGCCAGCAGTCGACAGGGGGGAAACACTGAAGCTTTCTTT. Its protein is CASSRQGGNTEAFF. V usage is TRBV7-9 and J usage is TRBJ1-1; 9 nucleotides match TRBD1. This CDR3 contains 14 residues. Germline assignment: CDR1 SEHNR and CDR2 FQNEAQ (reference sequence). The trim removed 6 bases at V and 2 bases at J, leaving 4 bases unmatched.

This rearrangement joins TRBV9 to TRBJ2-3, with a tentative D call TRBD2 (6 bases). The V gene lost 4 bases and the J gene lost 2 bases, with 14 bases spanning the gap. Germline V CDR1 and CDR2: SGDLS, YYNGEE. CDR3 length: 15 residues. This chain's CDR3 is CASSSESDYTDTQYF. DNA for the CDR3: TGTGCCAGCAGCTCCGAGTCGGACTACACAGATACGCAGTATTTT.

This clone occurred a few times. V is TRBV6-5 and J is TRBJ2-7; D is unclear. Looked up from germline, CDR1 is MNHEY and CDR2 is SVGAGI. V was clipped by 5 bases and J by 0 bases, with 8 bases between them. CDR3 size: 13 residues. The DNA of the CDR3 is TGTGCCAGCAGTAGGCTGAACTCCTACGAGCAGTACTTC. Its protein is CASSRLNSYEQYF.

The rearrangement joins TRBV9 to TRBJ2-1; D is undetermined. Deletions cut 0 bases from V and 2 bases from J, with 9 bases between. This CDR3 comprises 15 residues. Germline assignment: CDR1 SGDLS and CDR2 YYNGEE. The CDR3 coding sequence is TGTGCCAGCAGCGTAGGGGCGGCCACCTACAATGAGCAGTTCTTC. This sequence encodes CASSVGAATYNEQFF.

CDR3 sequence: CASNQVPGPGTEAFF. The CDR3 DNA is TGTGCCAGTAATCAAGTACCGGGGCCTGGCACTGAAGCTTTCTTT. V is TRBV19 and J is TRBJ1-1; D is perhaps TRBD1 (5 bases). Trimming took off 7 bases at V and 4 bases at J, with 19 bases between the two ends. Germline CDR1 LNHDA, CDR2 SQIVND (reference sequence). The CDR3 runs 15 residues.

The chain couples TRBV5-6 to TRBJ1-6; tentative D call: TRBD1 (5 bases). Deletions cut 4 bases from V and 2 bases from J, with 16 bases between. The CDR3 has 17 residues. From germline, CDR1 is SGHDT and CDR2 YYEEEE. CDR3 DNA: TGTGCCAGCAGCCCGGGGGGAGAGTCCCCCTATAATTCACCCCTCCACTTT. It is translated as CASSPGGESPYNSPLHF. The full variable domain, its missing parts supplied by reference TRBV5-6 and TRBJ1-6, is DAGVTQSPTHLIKTRGQQVTLRCSPKSGHDTVSWYQQALGQGPQFIFQYYEEEERQRGNFPDRFSGHQFPNYSSELNVNALLLGDSALYLCASSPGGESPYNSPLHFGNGTRLTVT.

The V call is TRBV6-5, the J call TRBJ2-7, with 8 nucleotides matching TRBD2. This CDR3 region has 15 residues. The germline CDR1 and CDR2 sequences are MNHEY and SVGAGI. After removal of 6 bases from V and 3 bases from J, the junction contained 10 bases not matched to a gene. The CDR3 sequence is CASRKGAGEYYEQYF. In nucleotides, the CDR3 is TGTGCCAGCAGAAAGGGAGCGGGAGAATACTACGAGCAGTACTTC.

CDR3 coding DNA: TGTGCCAGCAGCTTACATGGGCGGGAGGGCGTCTACGAGCAGTACTTC. This encodes CASSLHGREGVYEQYF. The V and J genes are TRBV7-9 and TRBJ2-7; TRBD2 matches at 9 bases. Trimming took 2 bases from V and 3 from J; bases not matched to a gene: 8. The V gene's germline CDR1 is SEHNR and CDR2 FQNEAQ (reference sequence). The CDR3 spans 16 residues.

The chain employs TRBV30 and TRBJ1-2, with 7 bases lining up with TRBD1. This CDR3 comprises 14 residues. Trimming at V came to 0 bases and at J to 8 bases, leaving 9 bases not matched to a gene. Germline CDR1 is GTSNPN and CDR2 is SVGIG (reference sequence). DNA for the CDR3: TGTGCCTGGAGTGTACGAGGGGGCGCAGGGGGCTACACCTTC. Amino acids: CAWSVRGGAGGYTF.

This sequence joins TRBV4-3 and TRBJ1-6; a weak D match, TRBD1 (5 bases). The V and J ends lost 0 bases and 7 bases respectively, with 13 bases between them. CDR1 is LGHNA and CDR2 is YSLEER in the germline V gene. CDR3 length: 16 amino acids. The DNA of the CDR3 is TGCGCCAGCAGCCAAGATCTAAGAGGGGCCAATTCACCCCTCCACTTT. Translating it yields CASSQDLRGANSPLHF.

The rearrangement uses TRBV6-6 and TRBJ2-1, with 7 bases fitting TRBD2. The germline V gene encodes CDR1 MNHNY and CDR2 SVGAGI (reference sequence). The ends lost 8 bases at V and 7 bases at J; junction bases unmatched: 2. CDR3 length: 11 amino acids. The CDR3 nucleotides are TGTGCCAGCGGGAGGGGAAATGAGCAGTTCTTC. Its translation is CASGRGNEQFF.

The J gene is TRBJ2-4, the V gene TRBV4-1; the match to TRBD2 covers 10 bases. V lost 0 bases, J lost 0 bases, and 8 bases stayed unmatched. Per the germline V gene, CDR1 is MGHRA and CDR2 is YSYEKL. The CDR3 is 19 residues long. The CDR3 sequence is CASSQEEVAGGLAKNIQYF. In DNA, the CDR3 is TGCGCCAGCAGCCAAGAAGAGGTAGCGGGGGGACTAGCCAAAAACATTCAGTACTTC.

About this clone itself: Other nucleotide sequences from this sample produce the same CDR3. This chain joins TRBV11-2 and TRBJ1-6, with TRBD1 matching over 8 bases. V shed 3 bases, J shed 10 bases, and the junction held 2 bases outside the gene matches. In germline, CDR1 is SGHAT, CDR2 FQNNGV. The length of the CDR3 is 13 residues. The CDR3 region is CASSLGTGSPLHF. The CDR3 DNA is TGTGCCAGCAGCTTGGGGACAGGATCACCCCTCCACTTT.

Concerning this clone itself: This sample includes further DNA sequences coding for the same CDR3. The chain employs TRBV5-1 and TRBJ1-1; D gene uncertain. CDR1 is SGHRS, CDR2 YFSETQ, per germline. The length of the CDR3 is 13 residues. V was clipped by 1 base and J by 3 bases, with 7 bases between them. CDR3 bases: TGCGCCAGCAGCTTGTTACAGTACACTGAAGCTTTCTTT. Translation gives CASSLLQYTEAFF.

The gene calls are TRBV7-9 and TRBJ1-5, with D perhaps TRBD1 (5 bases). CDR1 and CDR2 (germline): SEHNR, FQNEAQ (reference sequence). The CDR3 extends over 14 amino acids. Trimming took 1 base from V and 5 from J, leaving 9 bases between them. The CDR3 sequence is CASSLEGVYQPQHF. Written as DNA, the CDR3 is TGTGCCAGCAGCTTAGAAGGGGTGTATCAGCCCCAGCATTTT.

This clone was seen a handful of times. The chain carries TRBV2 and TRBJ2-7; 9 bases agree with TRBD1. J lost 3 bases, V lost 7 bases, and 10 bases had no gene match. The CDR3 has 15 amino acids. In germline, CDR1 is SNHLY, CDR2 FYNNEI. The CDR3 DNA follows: TGTGCCAGCACCGCGAACAGGGGGCAAGGCTACGAGCAGTACTTC. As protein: CASTANRGQGYEQYF.

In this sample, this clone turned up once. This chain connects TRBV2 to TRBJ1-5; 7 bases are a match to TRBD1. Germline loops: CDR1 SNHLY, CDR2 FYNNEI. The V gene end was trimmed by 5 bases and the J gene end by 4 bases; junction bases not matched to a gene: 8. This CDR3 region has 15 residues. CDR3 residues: CASSRQGKANQPQHF. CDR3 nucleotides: TGTGCCAGCAGTCGACAGGGAAAGGCTAATCAGCCCCAGCATTTT.

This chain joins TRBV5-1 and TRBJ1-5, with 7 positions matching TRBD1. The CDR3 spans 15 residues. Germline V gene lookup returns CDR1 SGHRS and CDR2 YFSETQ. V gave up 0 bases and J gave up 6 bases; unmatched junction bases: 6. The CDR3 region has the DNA TGCGCCAGCAGCTTGGAAGGGGGCGAAGGTCAGCCCCAGCATTTT. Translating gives CASSLEGGEGQPQHF.

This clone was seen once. The CDR3 loop is CASSRYFVRAPYSNQPQHF. The CDR3 region has the DNA TGTGCCAGCAGCCGTTACTTCGTACGGGCCCCATATAGCAATCAGCCCCAGCATTTT. The chain combines TRBV11-3 with TRBJ1-5, with D unresolved. Germline V gene lookup returns CDR1 SGHNT and CDR2 YENEEA. Trimming shortened V by 5 bases and J by 0 bases, and 23 bases separated the two germline ends. This CDR3 spans 19 amino acids.

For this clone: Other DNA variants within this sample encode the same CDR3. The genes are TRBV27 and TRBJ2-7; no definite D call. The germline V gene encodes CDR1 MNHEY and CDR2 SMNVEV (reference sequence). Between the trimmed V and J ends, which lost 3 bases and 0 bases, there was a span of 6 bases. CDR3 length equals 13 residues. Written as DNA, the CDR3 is TGTGCCAGCAGTTTGGCAGGCTCCTACGAGCAGTACTTC. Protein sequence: CASSLAGSYEQYF.

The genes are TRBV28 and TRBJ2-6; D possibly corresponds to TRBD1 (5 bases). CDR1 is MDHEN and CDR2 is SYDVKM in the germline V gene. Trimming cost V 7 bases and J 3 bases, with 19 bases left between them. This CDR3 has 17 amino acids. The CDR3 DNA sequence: TGTGCCAGCACACCCCGCACAGGTGTGAATGGGGCCAACGTCCTGACTTTC. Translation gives CASTPRTGVNGANVLTF.

Here the CDR3 DNA reads TGTGCCACCCTCTCTTGGCATGGCTACACCTTC. This sequence encodes CATLSWHGYTF. The V and J genes are TRBV27 and TRBJ1-2; D is uncertain. Deletions cut 10 bases from V and 6 bases from J, with 12 bases between. Germline V gene data show CDR1 as MNHEY and CDR2 as SMNVEV (reference sequence). This CDR3 has 11 residues.